Listed here is a single T cell receptor beta chain. Assay: immunoSEQ multiplex PCR; the TCRdb copy retains only in-frame clones and omits some. Here the sample spans under 150,000 clones, more than 85% being singletons. This sample was included in a study of cytomegalovirus exposure and HLA in healthy donors. V lost 2 bases and J lost 5, with 10 bases in between. The V gene's germline CDR1 is SGDLS and CDR2 YYNGEE. CDR3 size: 13 residues. V and J are TRBV9 and TRBJ1-2; D is perhaps TRBD1 (5 bases). The clonotype was recovered from a man younger than 35 in good health and CMV-seropositive. The sequencing sample was made of PBMCs. The CDR3 loop is CASSVQGGYGYTF. DNA of the CDR3: TGTGCCAGCAGCGTTCAGGGTGGGTATGGCTACACCTTC.